This TCR beta chain was captured in a study of cytomegalovirus exposure and HLA in healthy donors. For the study at large: Earlier, 117 million unique TCR beta sequences were recovered from around 190 million T cells by an analysis. Of all 400 or so donors who were genotyped, roughly 85% belonged to the Caucasian-associated ancestry cluster. General study points: Analyses of presence/absence relied on an assumption of roughly uniform sequencing depth across donors. Rare TCR sequences dominated, though some public TCRs recurred in many donors.

This clone was recorded a few times. Its antigen is currently unknown. V lost 0 bases and J lost 7; bases outside the gene matches: 3. There are 13 residues in the CDR3. In germline, CDR1 is SGDLS, CDR2 YYNGEE. The PCR employed 60 Vbeta primers together with 13 Jbeta primers. TCRdb's table, derived via immunoSEQ multiplex PCR, lists solely in-frame clones and lacks some. The data show around 100,000 clones, 50% to 80% seen once. The origin of this receptor is a man aged 30-40 years in good health and CMV-seronegative. The sequenced sample was PBMCs. This chain links TRBV9 with TRBJ1-2, with 7 positions matching TRBD1. The CDR3 nucleotides are TGTGCCAGCAGCGTAGGACAGGGTGGTGGCTACACCTTC. It yields the protein CASSVGQGGGYTF.